This T cell receptor beta chain derives from a study of T cell responses to AZD1222 COVID-19 vaccine. The CDR3 covers 16 residues. CDR1 is LNHDA and CDR2 is SQIVND in the germline V gene (reference sequence). The V gene lost 4 bases and the J gene lost 1 base, with 11 bases spanning the gap. Study outcomes and limitations: Spike-specific TCRs gained breadth and depth after people received two AZD1222 doses. Spike regions recognized by vaccine-associated CD4 TCRs spanned the protein, led by 160-218 and 743-854. Donor demographics were predominantly white British with a female majority; clonal diversity may be underestimated.

As concerns this clone: Its target is unknown.

Libraries were prepared by immunoSEQ multiplex PCR; TCRdb keeps only in-frame clonotypes and omits some of them. The data contain 80,000 or so clones, approximately 80% of them singletons. The chain recombines TRBV19 with TRBJ2-6; no definite D call. The source was peripheral blood, collected 28 days after the second dose of the MenACWY control vaccine. The receptor's source is an adult who received the MenACWY meningococcal vaccine as a control. The CDR3, as DNA: TGTGCCAGTAGTACCCCGACCCTATCTGGGGCCAACGTCCTGACTTTC. Protein sequence: CASSTPTLSGANVLTF.